These T cell receptor beta chains were read from a single sample in a study of T cell responses to AZD1222 COVID-19 vaccine. The method was immunoSEQ multiplex PCR; TCRdb's version includes in-frame clones alone and lacks a portion of them. Among about 130,000 clones listed, approximately 85% were seen once. The sequences come from peripheral blood, collected on day 0 of AZD1222 vaccination. All receptors derive from an adult in good health. Each CDR3 is given without its conserved first and last residue. D genes are given only for firm matches. The size field is filled for only some rows; it gives once, few, many or a size class.

j_call: TRBJ1-1; d_call: -; v_call: TRBV18; clone_size: once; cdr3_aa: ASSLVDGMNTEAF
j_call: TRBJ1-2; d_call: -; v_call: TRBV9; clone_size: -; cdr3_aa: ASSVATANYGYT
j_call: TRBJ2-1; d_call: -; v_call: TRBV9; clone_size: -; cdr3_aa: ASSVGAGGAYNEQF
j_call: TRBJ1-5; d_call: -; v_call: TRBV6-1; clone_size: -; cdr3_aa: ASSEGGRGNPQH
j_call: TRBJ2-6; d_call: -; v_call: TRBV12-5; clone_size: -; cdr3_aa: ASGLSGSGANVLT
j_call: TRBJ2-1; d_call: -; v_call: TRBV27; clone_size: -; cdr3_aa: ASSTADEQF
j_call: TRBJ2-1; d_call: TRBD1; v_call: TRBV24-1; clone_size: once; cdr3_aa: ATSEIRGTYNEQF
j_call: TRBJ1-4; d_call: -; v_call: TRBV24-1; clone_size: -; cdr3_aa: ATSDSITGPRGEKLF
j_call: TRBJ1-4; d_call: TRBD1; v_call: TRBV6-5; clone_size: -; cdr3_aa: ASSPRGPGGEKLF
j_call: TRBJ2-7; d_call: -; v_call: TRBV30; clone_size: -; cdr3_aa: AWSGQGGSYEQY
j_call: TRBJ2-2; d_call: -; v_call: TRBV18; clone_size: -; cdr3_aa: ASSLETTMGDTGELF
j_call: TRBJ2-6; d_call: TRBD2; v_call: TRBV4-3; clone_size: -; cdr3_aa: ASSQDRAGSSSGANVLT
j_call: TRBJ1-6; d_call: -; v_call: TRBV27; clone_size: -; cdr3_aa: ASSRGVNNSPLH
j_call: TRBJ1-1; d_call: -; v_call: TRBV28; clone_size: few; cdr3_aa: ATEGYTEAF
j_call: TRBJ2-3; d_call: -; v_call: TRBV7-9; clone_size: -; cdr3_aa: ASSPKLQTDTQY
j_call: TRBJ1-3; d_call: -; v_call: TRBV2; clone_size: few; cdr3_aa: ASRKDGDTIY
j_call: TRBJ1-1; d_call: -; v_call: TRBV19; clone_size: -; cdr3_aa: ASLGGAEAF
j_call: TRBJ2-1; d_call: TRBD2; v_call: TRBV7-7; clone_size: -; cdr3_aa: ASSLAGGPDNEQF
j_call: TRBJ2-1; d_call: -; v_call: TRBV7-3; clone_size: -; cdr3_aa: ASRSLLYNEQF
j_call: TRBJ2-3; d_call: -; v_call: TRBV25-1; clone_size: few; cdr3_aa: ASSAGLTYSISTDTQY
j_call: TRBJ2-3; d_call: TRBD2; v_call: TRBV4-1; clone_size: -; cdr3_aa: ASSRPREAGRVYTQY
j_call: TRBJ1-2; d_call: -; v_call: TRBV29-1; clone_size: -; cdr3_aa: SVEDWGGYGYT
j_call: TRBJ1-1; d_call: -; v_call: TRBV14; clone_size: -; cdr3_aa: ASSQVYGNTEAF
j_call: TRBJ2-6; d_call: -; v_call: TRBV4-3; clone_size: -; cdr3_aa: ASSQDYRSSGANVLT
j_call: TRBJ2-7; d_call: -; v_call: TRBV25-1; clone_size: -; cdr3_aa: ASSDQGRQGGYEQY
j_call: TRBJ2-3; d_call: -; v_call: TRBV30; clone_size: -; cdr3_aa: AWSVNSNTQY
j_call: TRBJ1-2; d_call: -; v_call: TRBV6-5; clone_size: once; cdr3_aa: ASSYLGGSGYT
j_call: TRBJ1-1; d_call: -; v_call: TRBV12-3/TRBV12-4; clone_size: -; cdr3_aa: ASSPTQGKAF
j_call: TRBJ1-1; d_call: TRBD1; v_call: TRBV29-1; clone_size: -; cdr3_aa: SVTGSGTEAF
j_call: TRBJ2-2; d_call: -; v_call: TRBV19; clone_size: -; cdr3_aa: ASKGGGVNTGELF
j_call: TRBJ1-1; d_call: -; v_call: TRBV9; clone_size: -; cdr3_aa: ASSVAGQGGTEAF
j_call: TRBJ1-2; d_call: -; v_call: TRBV19; clone_size: -; cdr3_aa: ASSIDTTYGYT
j_call: TRBJ1-6; d_call: -; v_call: TRBV3-1/TRBV3-2; clone_size: -; cdr3_aa: ASSFTGSPLH
j_call: TRBJ2-7; d_call: -; v_call: TRBV4-2; clone_size: few; cdr3_aa: ASSQDQVYEQY
j_call: TRBJ1-2; d_call: TRBD1; v_call: TRBV15; clone_size: -; cdr3_aa: ATSSAGTGASGGYT
j_call: TRBJ2-5; d_call: -; v_call: TRBV3-1/TRBV3-2; clone_size: -; cdr3_aa: ASSHLSGTQY
j_call: TRBJ2-2; d_call: TRBD1; v_call: TRBV4-3; clone_size: -; cdr3_aa: ASSQDDRVAGELF
j_call: TRBJ2-2; d_call: -; v_call: TRBV7-8; clone_size: -; cdr3_aa: ASSLLGGSAGELF
j_call: TRBJ2-2; d_call: -; v_call: TRBV24-1; clone_size: -; cdr3_aa: ATQSWWRSGELF
j_call: TRBJ1-2; d_call: -; v_call: TRBV18; clone_size: -; cdr3_aa: ASSPGGSYGYT
j_call: TRBJ2-5; d_call: -; v_call: TRBV7-9; clone_size: -; cdr3_aa: ASSLAGDIETQY
j_call: TRBJ2-6; d_call: -; v_call: TRBV5-6; clone_size: -; cdr3_aa: ASSLRTSGANVLT
j_call: TRBJ2-5; d_call: -; v_call: TRBV2; clone_size: once; cdr3_aa: ASSVGETQY
j_call: TRBJ2-7; d_call: -; v_call: TRBV7-2; clone_size: -; cdr3_aa: ASSLGNAYEQY
j_call: TRBJ2-2; d_call: TRBD1; v_call: TRBV19; clone_size: -; cdr3_aa: ASSIGTGGAGTGELF
j_call: TRBJ1-2; d_call: -; v_call: TRBV5-1; clone_size: few; cdr3_aa: ASSLGGAVNYGYT
j_call: TRBJ1-6; d_call: -; v_call: TRBV27; clone_size: -; cdr3_aa: ASSAPSFLSYNSPLH
j_call: TRBJ2-2; d_call: -; v_call: TRBV7-2; clone_size: -; cdr3_aa: ASSLARSLNTGELF
j_call: TRBJ1-1; d_call: -; v_call: TRBV10-3; clone_size: few; cdr3_aa: AISEGVRAF
j_call: TRBJ1-3; d_call: -; v_call: TRBV4-2; clone_size: -; cdr3_aa: ASSQDPRGPIY
j_call: TRBJ1-6; d_call: -; v_call: TRBV5-8; clone_size: -; cdr3_aa: ASSSEGNSPLH
j_call: TRBJ2-3; d_call: -; v_call: TRBV7-2; clone_size: -; cdr3_aa: ASTSPNTDTQY
j_call: TRBJ1-5; d_call: -; v_call: TRBV7-3; clone_size: -; cdr3_aa: ASSLHWIKH
j_call: TRBJ2-7; d_call: TRBD2; v_call: TRBV15; clone_size: -; cdr3_aa: ATSRAGTSGTYEQY
j_call: TRBJ2-2; d_call: TRBD1; v_call: TRBV30; clone_size: -; cdr3_aa: AWSVGTGIPGELF
j_call: TRBJ2-7; d_call: -; v_call: TRBV27; clone_size: -; cdr3_aa: ASSLVSGKSYEQY
j_call: TRBJ1-1; d_call: -; v_call: TRBV30; clone_size: -; cdr3_aa: AWVAEGWRAF
j_call: TRBJ1-3; d_call: -; v_call: TRBV9; clone_size: -; cdr3_aa: ASSVAGWTSGNTIY
j_call: TRBJ1-1; d_call: -; v_call: TRBV6-4; clone_size: -; cdr3_aa: ASKREETAEAF